The 13 T cell receptor beta chains below come from one sample, sequenced in a study of blood T cells in healthy people across ages. A second roughly 6 to 12 cycle PCR used barcoded and J-beta primers. MiXCR, applied by TCRdb to the 5' RACE reads, yields one record per CDR3 protein. The profile shows hundreds of thousands of distinct CDR3 sequences, approximately 22% of them singletons. Sequences were obtained from blood. All receptors derive from a man in his 70s in good health.

The V gene is TRBV10-3, the J gene TRBJ2-7, with unresolved D. There are 12 residues in the CDR3. Trimming took off 9 bases at V and 2 bases at J, with 11 bases between the two ends. The germline CDR1 and CDR2 sequences are ENHRY and SYGVKD. The CDR3 here is CAMPESPYEQYF. The DNA of the CDR3 is TGTGCCATGCCCGAGAGCCCCTACGAGCAGTACTTC.

The rearrangement links TRBV3-1 to TRBJ2-5; 7 bases are shared with TRBD2. This CDR3 has 15 residues. Germline values: CDR1 LGHDT, CDR2 YNNKEL (reference sequence). V gave up 3 bases and J gave up 1 base; unmatched junction bases: 5. The CDR3 region has the DNA TGTGCCAGCAGCCAGACCGGGACTACCCAAGAGACCCAGTACTTC. Translation gives CASSQTGTTQETQYF.

This clonotype occurred a few times. The rearrangement uses TRBV7-2 and TRBJ2-4, with 9 positions matching TRBD2. The germline gives CDR1 SGHTA, CDR2 FQGNSA. The CDR3 has 15 residues. Trimming at V came to 0 bases and at J to 3 bases, leaving 0 bases not matched to a gene. The CDR3 here is CASSLARGGKNIQYF. The CDR3 DNA is TGTGCCAGCAGCTTAGCGCGGGGGGGCAAAAACATTCAGTACTTC.

This clonotype was detected only a few times. V and J are TRBV20-1 and TRBJ2-7; tentative D call: TRBD1 (5 bases). CDR3 length equals 11 residues. V shed 4 bases and J shed 2 bases, with 6 bases lying between them. Germline CDR1 and CDR2: DFQATT and SNEGSKA (reference sequence). CDR3 protein: CSAKGTYEQYV. The CDR3 DNA is TGCAGTGCTAAGGGGACCTACGAGCAGTACGTC.

This clonotype was recorded many times. J is TRBJ2-1 and V is TRBV12-3 or TRBV12-4; 7 nucleotides line up with TRBD2. CDR3 size: 14 residues. With V trimmed by 6 bases and J by 1 base, 3 bases remained unmatched. The CDR3, as DNA: TGTGCCAGCAGACCTAGCGGTTCCTACAATGAGCAGTTCTTC. Protein product: CASRPSGSYNEQFF.

This sequence joins TRBV5-1 and TRBJ1-5; D is uncertain. The CDR3 has 11 amino acids. The V gene lost 1 base and the J gene lost 9 bases, with 5 bases spanning the gap. Germline-derived CDR1 and CDR2 are SGHRS and YFSETQ. The CDR3 DNA sequence: TGCGCCAGCAGCTTGCGTCCGCCCCAGCATTTT. It encodes CASSLRPPQHF.

Only a few counts were recorded for this clonotype. This rearrangement joins TRBV12-3 or TRBV12-4 to TRBJ2-1; TRBD2 agrees at 9 bases. V trimming: 3 bases; J trimming: 6 bases; junction bases outside the gene matches: 6. The CDR3 sequence is 15 residues long. Written as DNA, the CDR3 is TGTGCCAGCAGTTTGCGGGGGGGTGAAATCAATGAGCAGTTCTTC. Its protein is CASSLRGGEINEQFF.

CDR3 region: CASNRPGQGLNEQFF. In DNA, the CDR3 is TGTGCCAGCAACCGCCCGGGACAGGGTTTGAATGAGCAGTTCTTC. The rearrangement links TRBV28 to TRBJ2-1; 9 positions agree with TRBD1. The CDR3 runs to 15 residues. V lost 7 bases and J lost 7; bases outside the gene matches: 11. CDR1 MDHEN and CDR2 SYDVKM come from the germline V gene.

The chain combines TRBV6-2 or TRBV6-3 with TRBJ2-1, with D possibly being TRBD1 (5 bases). CDR1 MNHEY and CDR2 SVGEGT come from the germline V gene. The CDR3 spans 13 residues. V dropped 4 bases and J dropped 9 bases, with 13 bases sitting between them. In DNA form, the CDR3 reads TGTGCCAGCAGTTCTCAGGGTTACGGTGAGCAGTTCTTC. Encoded protein: CASSSQGYGEQFF.

This clonotype was detected many times. The chain carries TRBV7-2 and TRBJ2-3; the D gene could be TRBD1 or TRBD2 (5 bases each). The CDR3 spans 13 residues. Trimming removed 5 bases from V and 1 base from J, with 7 bases in between. Germline V gene sequence: CDR1 SGHTA, CDR2 FQGNSA. CDR3 protein: CASSRDGTDTQYF. Here the CDR3 DNA reads TGTGCCAGCAGCCGGGACGGCACAGATACGCAGTATTTT.

This clonotype was found a few times. This chain joins TRBV12-3 or TRBV12-4 and TRBJ2-5, with D hard to call. V lost 5 bases and J 7 bases, leaving 26 bases between the germline ends. This CDR3 region has 17 residues. CDR3 sequence reads: CASSPSQPGRGLGTQYF. CDR3 DNA sequence: TGTGCCAGCAGTCCCTCTCAACCGGGCCGTGGTTTGGGGACCCAGTACTTC.

A few counts support this clonotype. In nucleotides, the CDR3 is TGTGCCAGCAGCGACCCCAGGGTCACCGGGGAGCTGTTTTTT. Its protein is CASSDPRVTGELFF. The chain recombines TRBV7-6 with TRBJ2-2; D may be TRBD1 (5 bases). The length of the CDR3 is 14 residues. Germline CDR1 SGHVS, CDR2 FNYEAQ. Trimming removed 5 bases from V and 4 bases from J, with 11 bases in between. Together with reference TRBV7-6 and TRBJ2-2, the CDR3 gives the full variable domain: GAGVSQSPRYKVTKRGQDVALRCDPISGHVSLYWYRQALGQGPEFLTYFNYEAQQDKSGLPNDRFSAERPEGSISTLTIQRTEQRDSAMYRCASSDPRVTGELFFGEGSRLTVL.

The chain carries TRBV7-8 and TRBJ2-1; TRBD2 matches at 8 bases. Looked up from germline, CDR1 is SGHVS and CDR2 is FQNEAQ. The CDR3 contains 13 residues. V shed 5 bases, J shed 9 bases, and the junction held 6 bases outside the gene matches. Written as DNA, the CDR3 is TGTGCCAGCAGCACCCGACTAGCGACTGAGCAGTTCTTC. Its protein product is CASSTRLATEQFF.